This TCR beta chain was obtained from a study of T cells in Graves' hyperthyroidism and ophthalmopathy. Exclusion of a patient resulted from uncontrolled infection, other autoimmune disease, pregnancy or lactation. The germline gives CDR1 MNHNS, CDR2 SASEGT. This CDR3 is 15 amino acids long. The ends were cut back, 8 bases at V and 0 bases at J, with 15 bases in the middle. The TCR beta CDR3 regions underwent amplification using RNA transcripts as the source. HTBI primers were the set used in a first-round RT-PCR of the TCR CDR3. MiXCR was run by TCRdb on the multiplex PCR reads, yielding one entry per CDR3 protein. The profile shows about 400,000 distinct CDR3 sequences, 15% of them singletons.

The chain is built from TRBV6-1 and TRBJ2-3; TRBD2 might be the D (6 bases). The sequenced sample consisted of blood. This TCR derives from a woman in her twenties or thirties with Graves' hyperthyroidism. The CDR3 loop reads CASASPAGSTDTQYF. The CDR3 nucleotides are TGTGCCAGCGCATCACCGGCGGGGAGCACAGATACGCAGTATTTT.